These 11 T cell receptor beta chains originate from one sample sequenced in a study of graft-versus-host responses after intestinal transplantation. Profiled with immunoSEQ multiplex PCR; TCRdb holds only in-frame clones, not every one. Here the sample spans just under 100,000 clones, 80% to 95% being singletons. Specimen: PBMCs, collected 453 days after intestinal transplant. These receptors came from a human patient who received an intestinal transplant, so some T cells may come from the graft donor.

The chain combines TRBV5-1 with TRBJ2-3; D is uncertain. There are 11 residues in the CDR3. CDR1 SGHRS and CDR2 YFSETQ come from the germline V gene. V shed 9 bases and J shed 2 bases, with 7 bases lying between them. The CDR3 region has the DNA TGCGCCACCAAGCTCACAGATACGCAGTATTTT. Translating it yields CATKLTDTQYF.

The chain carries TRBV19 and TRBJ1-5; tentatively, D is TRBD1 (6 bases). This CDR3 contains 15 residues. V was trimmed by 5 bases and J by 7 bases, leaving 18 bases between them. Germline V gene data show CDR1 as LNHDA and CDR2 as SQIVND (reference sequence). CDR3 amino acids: CASSGEGVRGQPQHF. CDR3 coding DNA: TGTGCCAGTAGTGGTGAGGGGGTAAGAGGGCAGCCCCAGCATTTT.

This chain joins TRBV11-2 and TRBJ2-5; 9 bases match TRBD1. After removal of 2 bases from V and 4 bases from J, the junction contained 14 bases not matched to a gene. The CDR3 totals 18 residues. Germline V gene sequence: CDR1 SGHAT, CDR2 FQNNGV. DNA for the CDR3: TGTGCCAGCAGCTTACACCCCAATTTACAGGGGGCTGGAGAGACCCAGTACTTC. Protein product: CASSLHPNLQGAGETQYF.

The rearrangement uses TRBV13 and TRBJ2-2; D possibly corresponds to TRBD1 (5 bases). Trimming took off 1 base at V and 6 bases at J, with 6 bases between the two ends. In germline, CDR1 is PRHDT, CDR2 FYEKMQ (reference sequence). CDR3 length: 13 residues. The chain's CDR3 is CASSLEGAGELFF. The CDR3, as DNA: TGTGCCAGCAGCTTAGAAGGGGCCGGGGAGCTGTTTTTT.

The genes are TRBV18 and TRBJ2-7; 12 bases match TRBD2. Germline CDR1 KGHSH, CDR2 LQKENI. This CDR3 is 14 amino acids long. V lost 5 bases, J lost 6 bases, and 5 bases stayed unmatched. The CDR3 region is CASSSLAGGREQYF. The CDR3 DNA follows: TGTGCCAGCTCAAGCCTAGCGGGGGGGCGCGAGCAGTACTTC.

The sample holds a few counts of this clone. CDR3 amino acids: CASSLGGNTIYF. CDR3 DNA: TGTGCCAGCAGCTTAGGAGGAAACACCATATATTTT. This sequence joins TRBV7-8 and TRBJ1-3; no definite D call. The V end was cut by 1 base, the J end by 4 bases, with 2 bases between. Germline assignment: CDR1 SGHVS and CDR2 FQNEAQ. The CDR3 totals 12 residues. Complete variable domain (other parts from reference TRBV7-8 and TRBJ1-3): GAGVSQSPRYKVAKRGQDVALRCDPISGHVSLFWYQQALGQGPEFLTYFQNEAQLDKSGLPSDRFFAERPEGSVSTLKIQRTQQEDSAVYLCASSLGGNTIYFGEGSWLTVV.

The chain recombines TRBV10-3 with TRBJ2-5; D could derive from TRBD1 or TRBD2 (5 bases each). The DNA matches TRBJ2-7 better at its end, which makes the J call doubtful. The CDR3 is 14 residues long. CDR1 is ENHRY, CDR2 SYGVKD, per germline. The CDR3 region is CAISFRDGSYEQYF. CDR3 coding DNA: TGTGCCATCAGCTTTCGGGACGGCTCGTACGAGCAGTACTTC.

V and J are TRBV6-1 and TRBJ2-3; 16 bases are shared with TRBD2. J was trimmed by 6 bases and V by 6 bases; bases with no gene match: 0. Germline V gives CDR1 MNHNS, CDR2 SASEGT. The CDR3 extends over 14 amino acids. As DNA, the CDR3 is TGTGCCAGCAGGGGACTAGCGGGGGGGGATACGCAGTATTTT. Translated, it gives CASRGLAGGDTQYF.

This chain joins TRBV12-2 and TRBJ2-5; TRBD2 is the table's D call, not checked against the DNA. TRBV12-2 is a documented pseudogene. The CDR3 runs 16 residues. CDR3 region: CASRPPGAGEGETQYF. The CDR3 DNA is TGTGCAAGTCGCCCCCCCGGGGCGGGGGAGGGAGAGACCCAGTACTTC.

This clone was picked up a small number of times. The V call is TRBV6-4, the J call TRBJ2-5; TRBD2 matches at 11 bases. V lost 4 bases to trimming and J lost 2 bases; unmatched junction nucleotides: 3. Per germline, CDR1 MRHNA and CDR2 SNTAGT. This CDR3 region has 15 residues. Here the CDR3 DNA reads TGTGCCAGCAGTGTCGTAGCGGGGGGGCAAGAGACCCAGTACTTC. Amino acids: CASSVVAGGQETQYF.

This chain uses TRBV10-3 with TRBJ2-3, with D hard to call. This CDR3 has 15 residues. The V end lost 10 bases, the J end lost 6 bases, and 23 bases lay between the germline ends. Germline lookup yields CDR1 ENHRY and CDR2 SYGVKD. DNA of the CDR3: TGTGCCACGTCGCGCTCGGCAATTGTCCGGGATACGCAGTATTTT. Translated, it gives CATSRSAIVRDTQYF.